This T cell receptor (beta chain) was retrieved from a study of response to subunit inactivated influenza vaccine. TCRdb reprocessed the RT-PCR reads with MiXCR, giving one entry per CDR3 protein. The repertoire holds about 650,000 distinct CDR3 sequences, with about a sixth as singletons. This clonotype has only a few counts. Its antigen is unknown. Study observations and caveats: It was the authors' suggestion that each seasonal influenza vaccination recruits few new T cells.

CDR1 is SGHTA and CDR2 is FQGNSA in the germline V gene. J was trimmed by 6 bases and V by 6 bases; bases with no gene match: 7. The CDR3 covers 14 residues. Sequencing was performed on PBMCs from blood, taken 12 days after vaccination. The chain recombines TRBV7-2 with TRBJ2-2; 7 bases are shared with TRBD1. The receptor's source is a man aged 50 to 60 who received an inactivated influenza vaccine. The CDR3 region has the DNA TGTGCCAGCAGACCTTACAGGGGACCCGGGGAGCTGTTTTTT. This translates into CASRPYRGPGELFF.